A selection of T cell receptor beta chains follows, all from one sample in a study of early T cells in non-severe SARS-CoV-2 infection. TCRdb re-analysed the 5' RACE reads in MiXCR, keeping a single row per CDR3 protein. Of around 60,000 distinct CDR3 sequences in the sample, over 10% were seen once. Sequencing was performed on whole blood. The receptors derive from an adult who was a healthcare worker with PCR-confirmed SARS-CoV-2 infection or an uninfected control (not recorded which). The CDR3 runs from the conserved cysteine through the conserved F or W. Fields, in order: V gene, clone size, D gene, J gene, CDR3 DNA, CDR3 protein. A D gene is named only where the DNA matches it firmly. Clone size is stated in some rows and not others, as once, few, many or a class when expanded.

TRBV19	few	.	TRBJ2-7	TGTGCCAGTAGTATCTCCCGAGGATCCTACGAGCAGTACTTC	CASSISRGSYEQYF
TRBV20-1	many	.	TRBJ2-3	TGCAGTGCCAGTCTGCGGGATGCAGATACGCAGTATTTT	CSASLRDADTQYF
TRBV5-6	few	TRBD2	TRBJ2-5	TGTGCCAGCAGCTCATTAGCGGGGGGGCCTCAACAAGAGACCCAGTACTTC	CASSSLAGGPQQETQYF
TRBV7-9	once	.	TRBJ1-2	TGTGCCAGCAGCTTAATAGCGGCGGACCTTAACTATGGCTACACCTTC	CASSLIAADLNYGYTF
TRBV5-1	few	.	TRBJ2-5	TGCGCCAGCAGCATCCGGGGGAACCAGTACTTC	CASSIRGNQYF
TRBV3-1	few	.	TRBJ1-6	TGTGCCAGCAGCCAAGGGGAGGGGAGGTATTCACCCCTCCACTTT	CASSQGEGRYSPLHF
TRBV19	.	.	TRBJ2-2	TGTGCCAGTAGTTTGAGGAACACCGGGGAGCTGTTTTTT	CASSLRNTGELFF
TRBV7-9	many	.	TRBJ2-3	TGTGCCAGCAGCCTAACAGATACGCAGTATTTT	CASSLTDTQYF
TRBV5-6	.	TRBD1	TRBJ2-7	TGTACCAGCAGCCCGGCATGGACAGGAAGGTACTACGAGCAGTACTTC	CTSSPAWTGRYYEQYF
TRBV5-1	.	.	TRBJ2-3	TGCGCCAGCAGCTCCGGCGGCACAGATACGCAGTATTTT	CASSSGGTDTQYF
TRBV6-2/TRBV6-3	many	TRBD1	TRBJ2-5	TGTGCCAGCAGTTACTATATCGGGACAGGGATTGCAGGAGAGACCCAGTACTTC	CASSYYIGTGIAGETQYF
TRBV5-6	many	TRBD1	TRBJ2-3	TGTGCCAGCAGCACCGGGACAGGGGTAGATACGCAGTATTTT	CASSTGTGVDTQYF
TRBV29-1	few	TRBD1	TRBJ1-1	TGCAGCGCGGGACAGGGGAACACTGAAGCTTTCTTT	CSAGQGNTEAFF
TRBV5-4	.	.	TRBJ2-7	TGTGCCAGCAGCTTGGCCGGGACTTCGGACTACGAGCAGTACTTC	CASSLAGTSDYEQYF
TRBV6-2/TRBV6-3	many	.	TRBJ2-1	TGTGCCAGCAGTTACCATACTAACAATGAGCAGTTCTTC	CASSYHTNNEQFF
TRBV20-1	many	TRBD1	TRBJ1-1	TGCAGTGCAGGACAGGGGATGAACACTGAAGCTTTCTTT	CSAGQGMNTEAFF
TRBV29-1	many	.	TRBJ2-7	TGCAGCGCACTGGGGGGGGCCGAATACGAGCAGTACTTC	CSALGGAEYEQYF
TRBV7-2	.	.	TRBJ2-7	TGTGCCAGCAGCTTCGACCGGAGCTCCTACGAGCAGTACTTC	CASSFDRSSYEQYF
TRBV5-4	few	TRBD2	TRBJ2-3	TGTGCCAGCAGCTGGTATAGCGGGGGGTTCACAGATACGCAGTATTTT	CASSWYSGGFTDTQYF
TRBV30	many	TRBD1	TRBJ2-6	TGTGCCTGGGAAGGGGGCATAGGGGCCAACGTCCTGACTTTC	CAWEGGIGANVLTF
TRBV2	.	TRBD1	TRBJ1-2	TGTGCCAGCAGAGCCGGGACAGCAAACGATGGCTACACCTTC	CASRAGTANDGYTF
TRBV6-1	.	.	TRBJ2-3	TGTGCCAGCGCCCGGATCCGAGATAGCACAGATACGCAGTATTTT	CASARIRDSTDTQYF
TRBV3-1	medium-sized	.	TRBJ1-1	TGTGCCAGCAGCCAAGAGACAAGTGGCAGGAAGAACACTGAAGCTTTCTTT	CASSQETSGRKNTEAFF